This TCR beta chain was sequenced during a study of control samples from healthy donors and cancer patients. This table comes from immunoSEQ multiplex PCR, and its TCRdb copy is limited to in-frame clones, with some not included. The sample gives about 57,000 clones, approximately 89% of which show up once; 0.8% to 1% is in the top ten. CDR1 and CDR2 (germline): SGHRS, YFSETQ. Germline trimming cut 4 bases from V and 4 bases from J; bases unmatched to any gene: 12. This CDR3 has 16 amino acids. This TCR derives from a man aged 25-40 years with colorectal cancer. The chain employs TRBV5-1 and TRBJ1-1; 8 bases line up with TRBD1. The sample taken for sequencing was PBMCs. The CDR3 DNA sequence: TGCGCCAGCAGCCAACAAGCAGGGGGCGGGATCACTGAAGCTTTCTTT. It is translated as CASSQQAGGGITEAFF.